The present entry profiles one TCR beta chain with its context. Its antigen is undetermined. The sample is drawn from a study of shared clonotypes between healthy human individuals. Whole-study context: The plates for each donor numbered three CD4 naive, three CD4 memory, two CD8 naive and one CD8 memory.

Healthy and HIV-negative, the adult donors had no recent acute infections or vaccinations. Notes on the study in general: The generation probabilities recorded for non-shared clonotypes fell below those of clonotypes shared by all four donors. Incompleteness in sorted-subset sequencing, despite large depth, was shown by rarefaction.

Repertoires were generated with immunoSEQ multiplex PCR, while TCRdb's copy carries only in-frame clones and drops some. This sample carries fewer than 2.5 million clones, roughly 93% of them seen once, and the ten largest clones take roughly 0.36%. The specimen was naive CD4+ T cells from PBMCs. The subset denotes: CD45RA+ positively selected. This TCR was sampled from a man between 18 and 29 years old in good health. Some clones in this sample may be carry-over from other donors' samples.

CDR3 residues: CASTQGTSGRDTDTQYF. CDR3 nucleotides: TGTGCCAGCACCCAAGGGACTAGCGGGAGGGACACAGATACGCAGTATTTT. The V call is TRBV13, the J call TRBJ2-3; TRBD2 matches 16 bases. Germline V gene data show CDR1 as PRHDT and CDR2 as FYEKMQ (reference sequence). J was trimmed by 2 bases and V by 7 bases; bases with no gene match: 6. The CDR3 has 17 amino acids.